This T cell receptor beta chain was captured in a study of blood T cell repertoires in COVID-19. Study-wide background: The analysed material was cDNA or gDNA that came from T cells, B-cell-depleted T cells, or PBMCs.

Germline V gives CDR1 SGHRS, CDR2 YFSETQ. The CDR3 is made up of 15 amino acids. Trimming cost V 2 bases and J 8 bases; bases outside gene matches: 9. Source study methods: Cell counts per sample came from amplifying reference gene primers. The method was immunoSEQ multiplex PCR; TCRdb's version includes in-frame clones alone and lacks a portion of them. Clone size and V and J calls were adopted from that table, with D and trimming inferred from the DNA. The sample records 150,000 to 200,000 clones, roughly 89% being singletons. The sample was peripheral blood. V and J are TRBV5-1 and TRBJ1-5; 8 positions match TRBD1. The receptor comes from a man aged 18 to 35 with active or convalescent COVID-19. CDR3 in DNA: TGCGCCAGCAGCTTTCTCGGACAGGGACAAGAGCCCCAGCATTTT. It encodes CASSFLGQGQEPQHF.